This T cell receptor (beta chain) stems from a study of identical twins. One entry per CDR3 protein results from TCRdb running MiXCR on the 5' RACE reads. This sample yields under 800,000 distinct CDR3 sequences, of which 21% are seen a single time; around 4.5% belongs to the top ten. Only a few counts were recorded for this clonotype. Per the germline V gene, CDR1 is DFQATT and CDR2 is SNEGSKA (reference sequence). This CDR3 has 17 amino acids. Trimming took 1 base from V and 2 from J; bases not matched to a gene: 13. These data were also filed under a second study, of T cells expressing NK-cell markers. From that study: In a group of several donors, dominant NKG2C+ clonotypes represented roughly 1.0-7.5% of CD8+ T cells. A handful of donors likewise had their CD3+CD56-NKG2C+ fraction led by these clonotypes.

Sequences were obtained from PBMCs. This rearrangement joins TRBV20-1 to TRBJ2-5, with 7 bases that match TRBD2. The TCR originated in a woman under 30 in good health. The CDR3 sequence is CSARALELLADQETQYF. CDR3 DNA sequence: TGCAGTGCTAGAGCCCTGGAACTCCTAGCGGATCAAGAGACCCAGTACTTC.